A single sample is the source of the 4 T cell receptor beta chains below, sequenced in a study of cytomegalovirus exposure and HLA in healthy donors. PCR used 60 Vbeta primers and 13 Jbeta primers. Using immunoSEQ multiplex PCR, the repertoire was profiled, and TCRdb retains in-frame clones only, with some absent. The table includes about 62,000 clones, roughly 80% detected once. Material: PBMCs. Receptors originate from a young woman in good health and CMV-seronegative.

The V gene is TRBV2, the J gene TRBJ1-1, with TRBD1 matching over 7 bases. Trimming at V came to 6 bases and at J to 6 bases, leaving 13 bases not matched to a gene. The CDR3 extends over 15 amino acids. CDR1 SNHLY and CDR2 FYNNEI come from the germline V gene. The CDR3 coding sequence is TGTGCCAGCAGGGCAAACAGGGGAGTAGGGGCTGAAGCTTTCTTT. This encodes CASRANRGVGAEAFF.

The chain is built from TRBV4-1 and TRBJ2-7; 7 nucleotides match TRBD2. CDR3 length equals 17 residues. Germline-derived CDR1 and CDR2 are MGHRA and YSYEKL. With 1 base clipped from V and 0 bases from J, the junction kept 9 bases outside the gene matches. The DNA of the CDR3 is TGCGCCAGCAGCCAAGGGGGGGAGCGGGGCGTCTCCTACGAGCAGTACTTC. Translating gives CASSQGGERGVSYEQYF.

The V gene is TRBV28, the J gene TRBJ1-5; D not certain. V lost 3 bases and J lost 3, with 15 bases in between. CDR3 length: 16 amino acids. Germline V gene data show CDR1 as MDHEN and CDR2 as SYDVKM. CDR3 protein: CASSLGVGPYNQPQHF. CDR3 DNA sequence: TGTGCCAGCAGTTTGGGAGTCGGACCGTACAATCAGCCCCAGCATTTT.

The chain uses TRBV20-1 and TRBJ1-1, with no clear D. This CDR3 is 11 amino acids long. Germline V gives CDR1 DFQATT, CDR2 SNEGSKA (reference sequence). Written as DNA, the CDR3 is TGCAGGCCGGGGAGAGGGAGTGAAGCTTTCTTT. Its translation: CRPGRGSEAFF.